The subject of this entry is one T cell receptor (beta chain). The sample originates from a study of CD4 T cells in relation to SARS-CoV-2 and coronaviruses. TCRdb's table, derived via immunoSEQ multiplex PCR, lists solely in-frame clones and lacks some. Found here are approximately 50,000 clones, around 92% of them singletons; the top ten hold roughly 0.4%. The material sequenced was naive CD4+ T cells from PBMCs. Subset of the sample: naive CD4+ T cells isolated by negative enrichment. The sequence came from an adult with COVID-19.

Written as DNA, the CDR3 is TGTGCCAGCAGTTCACAGGAGAATCAGCCCCAGCATTTT. Its protein product is CASSSQENQPQHF. The rearrangement joins TRBV12-3 or TRBV12-4 to TRBJ1-5, with D perhaps TRBD1 (5 bases). Between the trimmed V and J ends, which lost 4 bases and 4 bases, there was a span of 8 bases. The CDR3 extends over 13 amino acids.